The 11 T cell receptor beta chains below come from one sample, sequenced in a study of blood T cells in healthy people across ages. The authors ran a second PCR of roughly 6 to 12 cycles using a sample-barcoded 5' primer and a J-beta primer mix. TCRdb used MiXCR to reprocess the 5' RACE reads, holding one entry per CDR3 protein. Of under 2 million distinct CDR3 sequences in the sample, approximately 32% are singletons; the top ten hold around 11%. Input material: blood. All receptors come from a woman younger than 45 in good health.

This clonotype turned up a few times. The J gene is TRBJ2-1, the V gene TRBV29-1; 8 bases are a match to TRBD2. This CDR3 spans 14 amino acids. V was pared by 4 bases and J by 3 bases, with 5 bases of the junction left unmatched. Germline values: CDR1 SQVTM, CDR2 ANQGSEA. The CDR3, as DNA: TGCAGCGTTGTGGGCGGGGGGTTCTACAATGAGCAGTTCTTC. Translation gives CSVVGGGFYNEQFF.

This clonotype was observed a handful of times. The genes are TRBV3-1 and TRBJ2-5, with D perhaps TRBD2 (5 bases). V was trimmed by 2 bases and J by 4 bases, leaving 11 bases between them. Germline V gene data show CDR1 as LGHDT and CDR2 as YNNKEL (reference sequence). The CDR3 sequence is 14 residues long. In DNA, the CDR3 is TGTGCCAGCAGCCAAAGGGAGATCGCAGAGACCCAGTACTTC. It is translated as CASSQREIAETQYF.

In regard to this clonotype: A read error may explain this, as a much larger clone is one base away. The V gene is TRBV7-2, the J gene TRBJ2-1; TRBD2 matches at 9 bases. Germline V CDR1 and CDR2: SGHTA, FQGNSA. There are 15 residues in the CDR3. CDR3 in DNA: TGTGCCGGCAGCTTAGTGGCGGGAGGGGTCAATGAGCAGTTCTTC. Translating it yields CAGSLVAGGVNEQFF.

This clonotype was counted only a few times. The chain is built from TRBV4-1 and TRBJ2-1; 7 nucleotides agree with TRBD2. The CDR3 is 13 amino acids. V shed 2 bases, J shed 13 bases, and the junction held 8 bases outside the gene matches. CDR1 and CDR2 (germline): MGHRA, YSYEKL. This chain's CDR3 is CASSQQRGETQFF. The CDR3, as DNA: TGCGCCAGCAGCCAACAGCGGGGAGAGACCCAGTTCTTC.

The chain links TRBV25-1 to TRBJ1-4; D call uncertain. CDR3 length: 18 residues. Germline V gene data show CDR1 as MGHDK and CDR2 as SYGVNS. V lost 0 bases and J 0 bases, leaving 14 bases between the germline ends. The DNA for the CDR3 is TGTGCCAGCAGTGAATATGCGGAGCCAGCAGCAACTAATGAAAAACTGTTTTTT. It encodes CASSEYAEPAATNEKLFF.

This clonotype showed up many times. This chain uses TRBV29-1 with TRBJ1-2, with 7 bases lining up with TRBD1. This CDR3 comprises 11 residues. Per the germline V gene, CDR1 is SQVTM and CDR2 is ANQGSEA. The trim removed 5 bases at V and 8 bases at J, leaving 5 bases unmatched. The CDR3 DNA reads TGCAGCGTTCGAAACAGGGGAGGCTACACCTTC. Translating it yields CSVRNRGGYTF. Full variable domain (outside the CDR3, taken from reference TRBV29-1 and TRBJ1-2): SAVISQKPSRDICQRGTSLTIQCQVDSQVTMMFWYRQQPGQSLTLIATANQGSEATYESGFVIDKFPISRPNLTFSTLTVSNMSPEDSSIYLCSVRNRGGYTFGSGTRLTVV.

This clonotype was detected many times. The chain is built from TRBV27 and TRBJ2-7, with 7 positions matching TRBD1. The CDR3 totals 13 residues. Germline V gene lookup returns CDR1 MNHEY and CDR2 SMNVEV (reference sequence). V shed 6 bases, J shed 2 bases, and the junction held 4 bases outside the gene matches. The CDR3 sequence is CASSWDSTYEQYF. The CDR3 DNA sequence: TGTGCCAGCAGCTGGGACAGTACCTACGAGCAGTACTTC.

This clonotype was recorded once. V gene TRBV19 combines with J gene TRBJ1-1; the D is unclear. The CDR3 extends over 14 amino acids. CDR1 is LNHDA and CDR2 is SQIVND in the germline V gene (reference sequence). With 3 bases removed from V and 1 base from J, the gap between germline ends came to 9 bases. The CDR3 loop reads CASSMYSKNTEAFF. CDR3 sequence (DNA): TGTGCCAGTAGTATGTACAGCAAGAACACTGAAGCTTTCTTT.

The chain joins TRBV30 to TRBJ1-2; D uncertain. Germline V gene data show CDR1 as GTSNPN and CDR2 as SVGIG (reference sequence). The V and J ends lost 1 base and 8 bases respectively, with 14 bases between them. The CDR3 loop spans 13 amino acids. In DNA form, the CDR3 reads TGTGCCTGGAGTGATTACAAGGACGAGGGCTACACCTTC. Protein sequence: CAWSDYKDEGYTF.

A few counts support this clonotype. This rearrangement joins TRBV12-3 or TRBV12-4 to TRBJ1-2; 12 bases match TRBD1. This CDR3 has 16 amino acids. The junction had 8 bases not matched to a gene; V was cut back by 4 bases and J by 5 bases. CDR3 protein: CASSSGQGAEEYGYTF. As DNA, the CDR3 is TGTGCCAGCAGTTCGGGACAGGGGGCGGAAGAGTATGGCTACACCTTC.

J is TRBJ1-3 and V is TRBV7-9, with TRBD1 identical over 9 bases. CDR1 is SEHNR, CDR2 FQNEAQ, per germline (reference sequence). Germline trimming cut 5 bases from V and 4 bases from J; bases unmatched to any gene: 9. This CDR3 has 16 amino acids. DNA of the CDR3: TGTGCCAGCAGCCGCCTATCGGACAGGGGAGGAAACACCATATATTTT. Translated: CASSRLSDRGGNTIYF.